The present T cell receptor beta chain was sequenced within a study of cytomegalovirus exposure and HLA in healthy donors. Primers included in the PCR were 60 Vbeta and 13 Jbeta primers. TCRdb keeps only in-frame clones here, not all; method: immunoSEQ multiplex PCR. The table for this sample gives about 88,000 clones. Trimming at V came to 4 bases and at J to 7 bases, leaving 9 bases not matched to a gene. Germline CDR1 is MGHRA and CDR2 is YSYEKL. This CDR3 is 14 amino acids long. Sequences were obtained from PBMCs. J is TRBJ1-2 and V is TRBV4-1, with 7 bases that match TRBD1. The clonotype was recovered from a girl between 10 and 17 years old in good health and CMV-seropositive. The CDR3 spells CASSPRETGFGYTF. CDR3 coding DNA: TGCGCCAGCAGCCCGAGGGAGACAGGGTTTGGCTACACCTTC.